The 32 T cell receptor beta chains below were found in one sample sequenced in a study of shared clonotypes between healthy human individuals. Here immunoSEQ multiplex PCR was the method, and the copy in TCRdb shows in-frame clones only, minus some. The sample has 2 million to 2.5 million clones, approximately 90% seen once. The sample taken for sequencing was naive CD4+ T cells from PBMCs. Subset described: CD45RA+ positively selected. All receptors derive from a man younger than 35 in good health. Some clones in this sample may be carry-over from other donors' samples.

The CDR3 region is CASSSRLNGNTEAFF. The CDR3 DNA follows: TGTGCCAGCAGTTCGCGGCTAAATGGGAACACTGAAGCTTTCTTT. The genes are TRBV6-6 and TRBJ1-1; D not certain. V lost 4 bases to trimming and J lost 1 base, with 13 bases between them. The germline gives CDR1 MNHNY, CDR2 SVGAGI (reference sequence). This CDR3 has 15 amino acids.

As for this clone: A read error may be the cause here, since a much bigger clone is one base away. The sample contains more than one DNA sequence encoding this CDR3. This chain links TRBV6-1 with TRBJ2-7; D unclear. Germline lookup yields CDR1 MNHNS and CDR2 SASEGT. This CDR3 region has 10 residues. V gave up 3 bases and J gave up 4 bases, with 1 base separating them. The DNA of the CDR3 is TGTGCCAGCAGTGAGTACGAGCAGTACTTC. Its protein product is CASSEYEQYF.

This clone was recorded only once. Other DNA sequences in this specimen translate into the identical CDR3. The chain combines TRBV7-2 with TRBJ1-5; D is possibly TRBD1 (6 bases). This CDR3 comprises 13 residues. The germline V and J ends were trimmed by 4 bases and 7 bases, with 11 bases remaining between them. Germline V gives CDR1 SGHTA, CDR2 FQGNSA. The CDR3 DNA sequence: TGTGCCAGCAGCTCAGGAGGGGGACAGCCCCAGCATTTT. It is translated as CASSSGGGQPQHF.

This sequence joins TRBV21-1 and TRBJ1-2; the table's D call, TRBD1, has no DNA check behind it. TRBV21-1 is an annotated pseudogene. The CDR3 spans 16 residues. The CDR3 DNA reads TGTGCCGCGGACATGGTAAGCAGAACCTCTAACTATGGCTACACCTTC. It yields the protein CAADMVSRTSNYGYTF.

The rearrangement uses TRBV5-1 and TRBJ2-3, with D possibly matching TRBD2 (6 bases). In germline, CDR1 is SGHRS, CDR2 YFSETQ. The germline V and J ends were trimmed by 1 base and 7 bases, with 16 bases remaining between them. This CDR3 is built from 15 residues. The CDR3 sequence is CASSLQGGAPNTQYF. The DNA of the CDR3 is TGCGCCAGCAGCTTGCAAGGAGGGGCGCCGAATACGCAGTATTTT.

In its sample, this clone was seen once. The chain recombines TRBV6-1 with TRBJ2-3; D is unclear. V dropped 4 bases and J dropped 5 bases, with 13 bases sitting between them. In germline, CDR1 is MNHNS, CDR2 SASEGT. The CDR3 loop spans 14 amino acids. This chain's CDR3 is CASSARLLGDTQYF. For the CDR3, the DNA is TGTGCCAGCAGTGCCCGTCTCCTCGGAGATACGCAGTATTTT.

The chain is built from TRBV30 and TRBJ1-2; no clear D gene. The CDR3 spans 14 residues. V lost 7 bases and J 3 bases, leaving 18 bases between the germline ends. Looked up from germline, CDR1 is GTSNPN and CDR2 is SVGIG (reference sequence). Here the CDR3 DNA reads TGTGCCTCCACTGGGCCTAAAAAGGACTATGGCTACACCTTC. Protein sequence: CASTGPKKDYGYTF.

V gene TRBV11-2 combines with J gene TRBJ2-5; 14 nucleotides align to TRBD2. Trimming removed 5 bases from V and 5 bases from J; junction bases left unmatched: 7. The CDR3 runs 16 residues. Germline CDR1 SGHAT, CDR2 FQNNGV. The CDR3 loop is CASSPRTSGRMETQYF. DNA of the CDR3: TGTGCCAGCAGCCCCCGGACTAGCGGGAGGATGGAGACCCAGTACTTC.

V is TRBV28 and J is TRBJ2-4; 7 bases map to TRBD1. CDR3 size: 16 residues. J gave up 0 bases and V 5 bases, and 7 bases lay outside the gene matches. The germline V gene has CDR1 MDHEN and CDR2 SYDVKM. CDR3 nucleotide sequence: TGTGCCAGCAGTCAGGGGGAATCCTTAGCCAAAAACATTCAGTACTTC. Protein product: CASSQGESLAKNIQYF.

The chain has TRBV5-1 and TRBJ2-2; 7 bases are a match to TRBD1. V trimming: 3 bases; J trimming: 6 bases; junction bases outside the gene matches: 2. Germline V gene lookup returns CDR1 SGHRS and CDR2 YFSETQ. The CDR3 totals 13 residues. CDR3 sequence (DNA): TGCGCCAGCAGCTGGCAGGGGGCCGGGGAGCTGTTTTTT. This encodes CASSWQGAGELFF.

The CDR3 region is CASSQQRGNYEQYF. The CDR3 DNA reads TGTGCCAGCAGCCAACAGCGGGGGAACTACGAGCAGTACTTC. V is TRBV4-2 and J is TRBJ2-7; 8 bases fit TRBD2. The germline gives CDR1 LGHNA, CDR2 YNFKEQ. The CDR3 contains 14 residues. V was clipped by 2 bases and J by 3 bases; unmatched bases: 3.

V and J are TRBV2 and TRBJ2-3; TRBD1 might be the D (5 bases). The CDR3 totals 13 residues. Germline lookup yields CDR1 SNHLY and CDR2 FYNNEI. The V end lost 10 bases, the J end lost 6 bases, and 17 bases lay between the germline ends. Here the CDR3 reads CATRGLVLDTQYF. The CDR3, as DNA: TGTGCCACAAGGGGTCTAGTTTTGGATACGCAGTATTTT.

The gene calls are TRBV19 and TRBJ2-3; tentative D call: TRBD2 (6 bases). V lost 6 bases and J lost 0, with 16 bases in between. Germline CDR1 and CDR2: LNHDA and SQIVND (reference sequence). The CDR3 covers 16 residues. In DNA, the CDR3 is TGTGCCAGTAGCTTGGTCGGCGGGGCTAGCACAGATACGCAGTATTTT. It codes for CASSLVGGASTDTQYF.

The rearrangement links TRBV5-1 to TRBJ2-3; possibly TRBD1 for D (6 bases). The CDR3 has 15 residues. The germline V and J ends were trimmed by 4 bases and 3 bases, with 15 bases remaining between them. The germline V gene has CDR1 SGHRS and CDR2 YFSETQ. CDR3 sequence reads: CASSKTQGRTDTQYF. DNA of the CDR3: TGCGCCAGCAGCAAGACACAGGGTCGAACAGATACGCAGTATTTT.

The chain couples TRBV5-1 to TRBJ2-3; D not certain. The CDR3 loop spans 15 amino acids. Germline CDR1 and CDR2: SGHRS and YFSETQ. V was shortened by 4 bases and J by 6 bases, with 18 bases between the two germline ends. The CDR3 loop is CASSQATFTPDTQYF. DNA of the CDR3: TGCGCCAGCAGCCAAGCTACCTTTACGCCGGATACGCAGTATTTT.

This chain links TRBV30 with TRBJ2-1; tentatively, D is TRBD1 (6 bases). The V end lost 3 bases, the J end lost 15 bases, and 18 bases lay between the germline ends. Germline CDR1 reads GTSNPN; CDR2 reads SVGIG (reference sequence). The CDR3 spans 12 residues. CDR3 bases: TGTGCCTGGAGCATCCAGGGGATACTGGGGTTCTTC. Translated, it gives CAWSIQGILGFF.

The V gene is TRBV11-2, the J gene TRBJ2-5; perhaps TRBD2 as D (5 bases). Deletions cut 5 bases from V and 2 bases from J, with 18 bases between. The CDR3 totals 16 residues. The germline V gene encodes CDR1 SGHAT and CDR2 FQNNGV. CDR3 region: CASSPVVQRNQETQYF. DNA of the CDR3: TGTGCCAGCAGCCCCGTCGTCCAGCGGAATCAAGAGACCCAGTACTTC. The whole variable domain, remainder taken from reference TRBV11-2 and TRBJ2-5, is EAGVAQSPRYKIIEKRQSVAFWCNPISGHATLYWYQQILGQGPKLLIQFQNNGVVDDSQLPKDRFSAERLKGVDSTLKIQPAKLEDSAVYLCASSPVVQRNQETQYFGPGTRLLVL.

This CDR3 is CASSLPPQTSVGETQYF. CDR3 DNA sequence: TGCGCCAGCAGCTTGCCCCCCCAGACTAGCGTTGGTGAGACCCAGTACTTC. The genes are TRBV5-1 and TRBJ2-5, with 8 bases matching TRBD2. Germline assignment: CDR1 SGHRS and CDR2 YFSETQ. CDR3 size: 17 residues. The trim removed 1 base at V and 5 bases at J, leaving 13 bases unmatched.

The V and J genes are TRBV4-3 and TRBJ2-1; D perhaps matches TRBD2 (5 bases). Germline V gene sequence: CDR1 LGHNA, CDR2 YSLEER. The V end lost 0 bases, the J end lost 8 bases, and 20 bases lay between the germline ends. The CDR3 has 17 amino acids. Written as DNA, the CDR3 is TGCGCCAGCAGCCAAGAACCATTACTAGACGTTGGCTATGAGCAGTTCTTC. It translates to CASSQEPLLDVGYEQFF.

The chain has TRBV7-2 and TRBJ1-5, with 10 bases lining up with TRBD1. Germline trimming cut 5 bases from V and 4 bases from J; bases unmatched to any gene: 8. Germline CDR1 SGHTA, CDR2 FQGNSA. The CDR3 has 16 amino acids. CDR3 nucleotide sequence: TGTGCCAGCAGCATAACCGGGACAGGGGAGAATCAGCCCCAGCATTTT. It codes for CASSITGTGENQPQHF. The whole variable domain, remainder taken from reference TRBV7-2 and TRBJ1-5, is GAGVSQSPSNKVTEKGKDVELRCDPISGHTALYWYRQSLGQGLEFLIYFQGNSAPDKSGLPSDRFSAERTGGSVSTLTIQRTQQEDSAVYLCASSITGTGENQPQHFGDGTRLSIL.

The count of this clone is one. The chain uses TRBV6-1 and TRBJ1-2; D is possibly TRBD1 (5 bases). Trimming removed 0 bases from V and 7 bases from J, with 15 bases in between. This CDR3 has 15 amino acids. Looked up from germline, CDR1 is MNHNS and CDR2 is SASEGT. CDR3 amino acids: CASSEARPGVAGYTF. Here the CDR3 DNA reads TGTGCCAGCAGTGAAGCGCGTCCGGGGGTGGCTGGCTACACCTTC.

As for this clone: Other DNA sequences in this sample translate to the same CDR3. The chain couples TRBV27 to TRBJ1-1; weak D call: TRBD1 (5 bases). The CDR3 has 15 amino acids. The germline CDR1 and CDR2 sequences are MNHEY and SMNVEV (reference sequence). Trimming left V 3 bases short and J 1 base short, with 12 bases between. The CDR3 loop is CASSFGAGRNTEAFF. As DNA, the CDR3 is TGTGCCAGCAGTTTTGGGGCTGGAAGGAACACTGAAGCTTTCTTT.

The count of this clone is one. The chain uses TRBV28 and TRBJ2-3; perhaps D is TRBD1 or TRBD2 (6 bases each). Germline assignment: CDR1 MDHEN and CDR2 SYDVKM. V was shortened by 3 bases and J by 4 bases, with 14 bases between the two germline ends. The CDR3 totals 15 residues. CDR3 coding DNA: TGTGCCAGCAGTTTTATCCAGGGGAGGTCAGATACGCAGTATTTT. Amino acid sequence: CASSFIQGRSDTQYF.

V gene TRBV29-1 combines with J gene TRBJ2-2; a weak D match, TRBD2 (6 bases). Germline V gene sequence: CDR1 SQVTM, CDR2 ANQGSEA. The CDR3 runs to 14 residues. V lost 6 bases and J 2 bases, leaving 13 bases between the germline ends. The CDR3 loop is CSVYGTRNTGELFF. For the CDR3, the DNA is TGCAGCGTCTACGGGACTCGCAACACCGGGGAGCTGTTTTTT.

The chain is built from TRBV7-2 and TRBJ2-1; 10 nucleotides align to TRBD1. CDR1 SGHTA and CDR2 FQGNSA come from the germline V gene. V lost 3 bases to trimming and J lost 4 bases; unmatched junction nucleotides: 3. This CDR3 has 15 residues. This CDR3 reads CASSLDRGIYNEQFF. The CDR3 coding sequence is TGTGCCAGCAGCTTGGACAGGGGGATATACAATGAGCAGTTCTTC.

The V call is TRBV2, the J call TRBJ2-3, with a possible D match to TRBD1 (6 bases). Trimming left V 7 bases short and J 5 bases short, with 10 bases between. CDR1 SNHLY and CDR2 FYNNEI come from the germline V gene. This CDR3 is built from 12 residues. Here the CDR3 DNA reads TGTGCCAGCAACATACAGGGAGATACGCAGTATTTT. Residues: CASNIQGDTQYF.

The chain uses TRBV18 and TRBJ1-3, with TRBD1 as a possible D gene (5 bases). From germline, CDR1 is KGHSH and CDR2 LQKENI. Trimming left V 3 bases short and J 4 bases short, with 16 bases between. The CDR3 length is 16 residues. The CDR3 spells CASSPRDPQGGNTIYF. The CDR3 DNA reads as TGTGCCAGCTCACCCCGGGACCCCCAAGGCGGAAACACCATATATTTT.

This chain links TRBV5-5 with TRBJ2-5; D is uncertain. The germline V gene encodes CDR1 SGHKS and CDR2 YYEKEE (reference sequence). V shed 0 bases and J shed 3 bases, with 15 bases lying between them. The CDR3 is made up of 16 amino acids. The CDR3 here is CASSLAPTRTKETQYF. CDR3 coding DNA: TGTGCCAGCAGCTTGGCTCCGACAAGAACTAAAGAGACCCAGTACTTC.

The genes are TRBV19 and TRBJ2-7; 16 bases align to TRBD2. This CDR3 has 15 amino acids. Germline values: CDR1 LNHDA, CDR2 SQIVND (reference sequence). Losses at the gene ends were 6 bases for V and 8 bases for J; bases not matched to a gene: 7. The CDR3 reads CASSPGLAGGPKQYF. The CDR3 region has the DNA TGTGCCAGTAGCCCGGGACTAGCGGGAGGGCCAAAGCAGTACTTC.

This clone has a handful of counts. V and J are TRBV2 and TRBJ1-1; D is unclear. Trimming took 6 bases from V and 7 from J, leaving 9 bases between them. This CDR3 has 11 residues. Germline CDR1 SNHLY, CDR2 FYNNEI. The CDR3 reads CASSQDGEAFF. The CDR3 DNA is TGTGCCAGCAGCCAGGACGGTGAAGCTTTCTTT.

This clone came up once. The CDR3 DNA is TGTGCCAGCAGCCTGATGAGGGATGGCTACACCTTC. It is translated as CASSLMRDGYTF. The rearrangement links TRBV6-5 to TRBJ1-2; D remains unclear. This CDR3 is 12 amino acids long. CDR1 MNHEY and CDR2 SVGAGI come from the germline V gene. The germline V and J ends were trimmed by 6 bases and 6 bases, with 11 bases remaining between them.

In its sample, this clone was seen once. This chain uses TRBV28 with TRBJ1-6; D may be TRBD1 (5 bases). CDR1 is MDHEN and CDR2 is SYDVKM in the germline V gene. The CDR3 totals 15 residues. V shed 1 base and J shed 8 bases, with 12 bases lying between them. The DNA for the CDR3 is TGTGCCAGCAGTTTATTATCCAGGGATGATTCACCCCTCCACTTT. Protein product: CASSLLSRDDSPLHF.